This passage covers 20 T cell receptor beta chains from one sample sequenced in a study of graft-versus-host responses after intestinal transplantation (dated by TCRdb to about 2021). Receptors were amplified or captured by the immunoSEQ multiplex PCR assay. TCRdb re-hosts the immuneACCESS table, in-frame sequences only. Its copies lack some clones; in the studies checked, an unresolved V gene accounts for under half of them, and the cause for the rest is not known. The sample records 100,000 or so clones, 93% of which are singletons. Approximately 2% of the sample is taken by the ten largest. This sample's time point label indicates: cells obtained before transplantation from donor or recipient. No cognate antigen is known for these TCRs. The starting material was unstimulated CD8+ T cells sorted from spleen or lymph node cells, obtained before intestinal transplant. These receptors originate from a human donor who received an intestinal transplant.

The CDR3 DNA reads as TGTGCCAGCTCACCCCGGGAGGAGCTGGGCTCCTACGAGCAGTACTTC. Amino acids: CASSPREELGSYEQYF. The chain joins TRBV18 to TRBJ2-7, with 7 bases matching TRBD2. CDR3 length equals 16 residues. The germline V gene encodes CDR1 KGHSH and CDR2 LQKENI. V was clipped by 3 bases and J by 0 bases; unmatched bases: 8.

The chain combines TRBV7-2 with TRBJ2-3, with 7 positions matching TRBD1. With 0 bases clipped from V and 2 bases from J, the junction kept 8 bases outside the gene matches. CDR1 is SGHTA and CDR2 is FQGNSA in the germline V gene. This CDR3 is 17 amino acids long. In DNA, the CDR3 is TGTGCCAGCAGCTTAGCCCCGGACAGGCTCGACACAGATACGCAGTATTTT. As protein: CASSLAPDRLDTDTQYF.

V is TRBV7-6 and J is TRBJ1-6, with TRBD1 identical over 7 bases. The CDR3 extends over 16 amino acids. Per the germline V gene, CDR1 is SGHVS and CDR2 is FNYEAQ. V trimming: 5 bases; J trimming: 3 bases; junction bases outside the gene matches: 7. The CDR3 sequence is CASSRTGRNYNSPLHF. The CDR3 DNA follows: TGTGCCAGCAGCCGGACAGGCCGAAACTATAATTCACCCCTCCACTTT.

The genes are TRBV4-3 and TRBJ2-1, with a tentative D call TRBD1 (6 bases). Per germline, CDR1 LGHNA and CDR2 YSLEER. Deletions cut 1 base from V and 7 bases from J, with 11 bases between. The CDR3 length is 14 residues. The CDR3 here is CASSQALQGNEQFF. Written as DNA, the CDR3 is TGCGCCAGCAGCCAAGCCTTGCAGGGGAATGAGCAGTTCTTC.

The chain employs TRBV11-2 and TRBJ2-1, with D possibly being TRBD2 (6 bases). This CDR3 is 16 amino acids long. V lost 1 base to trimming and J lost 2 bases, with 12 bases between them. Germline V gives CDR1 SGHAT, CDR2 FQNNGV. CDR3 DNA sequence: TGTGCCAGCAGCTTAGGTGGCGGGGAGGCCTACAATGAGCAGTTCTTC. Translation: CASSLGGGEAYNEQFF.

The genes are TRBV7-2 and TRBJ2-4; TRBD2 aligns across 7 bases. CDR3 length equals 15 residues. The junction had 7 bases not matched to a gene; V was cut back by 1 base and J by 7 bases. Germline V gene sequence: CDR1 SGHTA, CDR2 FQGNSA. CDR3 sequence (DNA): TGTGCCAGCAGCTTAGAAATGGGACTATGGAACATTCAGTACTTC. This encodes CASSLEMGLWNIQYF.

This chain connects TRBV27 to TRBJ1-2, with TRBD1 as a possible D gene (5 bases). CDR3 length: 13 amino acids. V was pared by 2 bases and J by 5 bases, with 9 bases between. Germline CDR1 MNHEY, CDR2 SMNVEV (reference sequence). CDR3 loop: CASSLRGGYGYTF. In DNA, the CDR3 is TGTGCCAGCAGTTTACGGGGGGGGTATGGCTACACCTTC.

The chain joins TRBV7-9 to TRBJ2-1; 7 bases fit TRBD2. Germline CDR1 reads SEHNR; CDR2 reads FQNEAQ (reference sequence). The CDR3 totals 12 residues. V was clipped by 3 bases and J by 8 bases; unmatched bases: 1. The CDR3 DNA reads as TGTGCCAGCAGCTTGGGGGGGGATGAGCAGTTCTTC. Its translation is CASSLGGDEQFF. Supplemented by reference TRBV7-9 and TRBJ2-1, the full variable domain reads DTGVSQNPRHKITKRGQNVTFRCDPISEHNRLYWYRQTLGQGPEFLTYFQNEAQLEKSRLLSDRFSAERPKGSFSTLEIQRTEQGDSAMYLCASSLGGDEQFFGPGTRLTVL.

This rearrangement joins TRBV28 to TRBJ2-2; a possible D gene is TRBD2 (5 bases). V was trimmed by 3 bases and J by 0 bases, leaving 17 bases between them. Germline values: CDR1 MDHEN, CDR2 SYDVKM. The CDR3 runs to 18 residues. For the CDR3, the DNA is TGTGCCAGCAGTTTGGAGAGCGGAAAGCCCTCGAACACCGGGGAGCTGTTTTTT. Amino acids: CASSLESGKPSNTGELFF.

The table lists this clone with a count of one. The chain is built from TRBV21-1 and TRBJ2-7; the table's D call TRBD1 went unverified against the DNA. TRBV21-1 represents a pseudogene. The CDR3 covers 16 residues. CDR3 region: CASSPRGQGPSYEQYF. CDR3 bases: TGTGCCAGCAGCCCACGGGGACAGGGTCCCTCCTACGAGCAGTACTTC.

The chain is built from TRBV11-3 and TRBJ2-7; D is ambiguous. Trimming removed 3 bases at V and 4 bases at J, with 7 bases between. This CDR3 region has 12 residues. Germline V gene sequence: CDR1 SGHNT, CDR2 YENEEA. This CDR3 is CASSFLEYEQYF. The CDR3 DNA is TGTGCCAGCAGCTTCTTAGAATACGAGCAGTACTTC.

CDR3: CASSLLPGQGETEAFF. CDR3 in DNA: TGTGCCAGCAGCTTACTCCCAGGACAGGGTGAGACTGAAGCTTTCTTT. The V and J genes are TRBV7-8 and TRBJ1-1, with TRBD1 identical over 8 bases. V gave up 2 bases and J gave up 5 bases; unmatched junction bases: 10. This CDR3 spans 16 amino acids. Per the germline V gene, CDR1 is SGHVS and CDR2 is FQNEAQ.

The rearrangement uses TRBV13 and TRBJ1-2; TRBD1 aligns across 10 bases. CDR3 length: 14 amino acids. Losses at the gene ends were 4 bases for V and 2 bases for J; bases not matched to a gene: 1. Germline CDR1 PRHDT, CDR2 FYEKMQ (reference sequence). As DNA, the CDR3 is TGTGCCAGCAGCTCGGGACAGGGGAACTATGGCTACACCTTC. It is translated as CASSSGQGNYGYTF.

The chain couples TRBV30 to TRBJ2-1; D is undetermined. V lost 4 bases to trimming and J lost 0 bases, with 7 bases between them. The CDR3 covers 13 residues. Germline assignment: CDR1 GTSNPN and CDR2 SVGIG (reference sequence). CDR3 loop: CAWMRSSYNEQFF. As DNA, the CDR3 is TGTGCCTGGATGAGAAGCTCCTACAATGAGCAGTTCTTC.

This sequence joins TRBV23-1 and TRBJ1-1; no reliable D call. TRBV23-1 is recorded as an ORF, its role being uncertain. CDR3 length: 15 amino acids. V shed 3 bases and J shed 7 bases, with 18 bases lying between them. The CDR3 DNA is TGCGCCAGCAGTCAGCCCGATACCCGGCCAGGTGAAGCTTTCTTT. Residues: CASSQPDTRPGEAFF.

V is TRBV29-1 and J is TRBJ2-1; 7 bases are a match to TRBD2. Germline trimming cut 6 bases from V and 2 bases from J; bases unmatched to any gene: 4. This CDR3 has 13 residues. Germline V gene lookup returns CDR1 SQVTM and CDR2 ANQGSEA. CDR3 bases: TGCAGCGTCCCCGCGGGGGCCTACAATGAGCAGTTCTTC. As protein: CSVPAGAYNEQFF.

This chain joins TRBV30 and TRBJ1-2, with no clear D. CDR1 is GTSNPN and CDR2 is SVGIG in the germline V gene (reference sequence). This CDR3 has 14 amino acids. With 1 base removed from V and 3 bases from J, the gap between germline ends came to 12 bases. The CDR3 here is CAWSGPEIDYGYTF. The CDR3 DNA follows: TGTGCCTGGAGTGGTCCCGAGATCGACTATGGCTACACCTTC.

V is TRBV7-9 and J is TRBJ2-1; D might be TRBD1 (6 bases). CDR3 length equals 14 residues. The germline V gene encodes CDR1 SEHNR and CDR2 FQNEAQ (reference sequence). The germline V and J ends were trimmed by 5 bases and 4 bases, with 12 bases remaining between them. CDR3 region: CASSLEDRYNEQFF. CDR3 bases: TGTGCCAGCAGCCTGGAAGACAGGTACAATGAGCAGTTCTTC.

The genes are TRBV7-9 and TRBJ2-7, with a possible D match to TRBD2 (5 bases). This CDR3 is 13 amino acids long. V lost 5 bases and J lost 2, with 10 bases in between. Germline V gives CDR1 SEHNR, CDR2 FQNEAQ (reference sequence). The CDR3 here is CASSPTGTYEQYF. CDR3 DNA: TGTGCCAGCAGCCCCACCGGGACCTACGAGCAGTACTTC.

This chain links TRBV10-3 with TRBJ1-6; D gene uncertain. The CDR3 is made up of 16 amino acids. Germline V gene sequence: CDR1 ENHRY, CDR2 SYGVKD. V was clipped by 2 bases and J by 7 bases, with 15 bases between them. The CDR3 DNA follows: TGTGCCATCAGTGAGCCCCGGCGGCGGGGAAATTCACCCCTCCACTTT. It translates to CAISEPRRRGNSPLHF.